The 4 T cell receptor beta chains listed next were all sequenced from one sample in a study of cytomegalovirus exposure and HLA in healthy donors. PCR amplification relied on 60 Vbeta primers (plus 13 Jbeta primers). The method was immunoSEQ multiplex PCR; TCRdb's version includes in-frame clones alone and lacks a portion of them. The data contain approximately 200,000 clones, around 80% of them singletons. Sequencing input: PBMCs. These receptors all come from a woman in her twenties or thirties in good health and CMV-seropositive.

In this sample, this clone turned up once. This rearrangement joins TRBV7-9 to TRBJ2-5, with 14 bases that match TRBD2. Germline CDR1 and CDR2: SEHNR and FQNEAQ (reference sequence). The V gene end was trimmed by 5 bases and the J gene end by 4 bases; junction bases not matched to a gene: 3. CDR3 length equals 15 residues. The CDR3 spells CASSLGLAGAETQYF. The CDR3 region has the DNA TGTGCCAGCAGCCTGGGACTAGCGGGGGCAGAGACCCAGTACTTC.

This clone appeared a few times. The CDR3 DNA reads TGTGCCAGCAGCGCCAGGGGTAGCACAGATACGCAGTATTTT. Translated: CASSARGSTDTQYF. This sequence joins TRBV5-4 and TRBJ2-3, with D possibly being TRBD1 (6 bases). Trimming took 4 bases from V and 0 from J, leaving 9 bases between them. The germline V gene has CDR1 SGHNT and CDR2 YYREEE (reference sequence). There are 14 residues in the CDR3.

J is TRBJ1-5 and V is TRBV10-3; D not certain. Per the germline V gene, CDR1 is ENHRY and CDR2 is SYGVKD. This CDR3 region has 15 residues. V lost 2 bases and J lost 0, with 8 bases in between. The CDR3 DNA follows: TGTGCCATCAGTGAGGGGCAGGATAGCAATCAGCCCCAGCATTTT. Translated: CAISEGQDSNQPQHF.

This clone was seen a handful of times. The gene calls are TRBV10-2 and TRBJ2-2; the match to TRBD1 covers 8 bases. CDR3 size: 16 residues. Germline loops: CDR1 WSHSY, CDR2 SAAADI. V was pared by 5 bases and J by 0 bases, with 5 bases of the junction left unmatched. CDR3 sequence (DNA): TGCGCCAGCAGTTCAAGGGACAGGTCGAACACCGGGGAGCTGTTTTTT. Its translation is CASSSRDRSNTGELFF.